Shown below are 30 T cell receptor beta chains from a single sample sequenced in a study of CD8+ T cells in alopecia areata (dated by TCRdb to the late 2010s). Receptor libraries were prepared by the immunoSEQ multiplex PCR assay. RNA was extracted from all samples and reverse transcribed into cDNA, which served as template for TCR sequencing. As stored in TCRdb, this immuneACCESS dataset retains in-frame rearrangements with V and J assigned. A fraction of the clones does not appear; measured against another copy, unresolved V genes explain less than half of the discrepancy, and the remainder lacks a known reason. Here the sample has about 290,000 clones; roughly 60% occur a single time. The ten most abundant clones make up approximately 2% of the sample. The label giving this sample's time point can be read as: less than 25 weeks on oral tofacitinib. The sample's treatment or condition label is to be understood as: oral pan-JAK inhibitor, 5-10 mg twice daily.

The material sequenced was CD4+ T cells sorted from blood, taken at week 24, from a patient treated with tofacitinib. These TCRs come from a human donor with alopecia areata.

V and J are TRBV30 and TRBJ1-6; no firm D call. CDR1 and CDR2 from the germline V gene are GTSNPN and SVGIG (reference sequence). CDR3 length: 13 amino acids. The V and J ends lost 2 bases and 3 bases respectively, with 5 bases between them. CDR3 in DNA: TGTGCCTGGAGTCAAGGCTATAATTCACCCCTCCACTTT. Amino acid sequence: CAWSQGYNSPLHF.

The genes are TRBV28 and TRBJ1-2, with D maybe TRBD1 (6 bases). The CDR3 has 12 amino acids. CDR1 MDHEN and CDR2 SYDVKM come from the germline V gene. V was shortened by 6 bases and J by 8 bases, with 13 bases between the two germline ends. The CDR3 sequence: CASSFGQYGYTF. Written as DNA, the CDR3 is TGTGCCAGCAGCTTCGGACAGTACGGCTACACCTTC.

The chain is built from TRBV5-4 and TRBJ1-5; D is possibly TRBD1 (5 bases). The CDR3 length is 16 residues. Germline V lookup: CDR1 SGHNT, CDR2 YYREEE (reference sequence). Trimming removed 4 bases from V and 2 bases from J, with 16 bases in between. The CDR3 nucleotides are TGTGCCAGCAGCCAAGATTGGGGCAGGGGCAATCAGCCCCAGCATTTT. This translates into CASSQDWGRGNQPQHF.

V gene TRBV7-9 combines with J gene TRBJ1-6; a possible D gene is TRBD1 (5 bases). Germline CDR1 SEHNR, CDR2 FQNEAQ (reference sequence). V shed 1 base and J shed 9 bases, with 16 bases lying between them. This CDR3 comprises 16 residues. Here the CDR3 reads CASSLGGGVSSSPLHF. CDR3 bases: TGTGCCAGCAGCTTAGGTGGAGGGGTGTCAAGTTCACCCCTCCACTTT.

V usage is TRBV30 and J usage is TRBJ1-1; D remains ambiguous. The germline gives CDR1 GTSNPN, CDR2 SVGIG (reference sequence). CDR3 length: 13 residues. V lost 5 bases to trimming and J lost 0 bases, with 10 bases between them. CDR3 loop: CAWQGPMNTEAFF. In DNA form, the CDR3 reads TGTGCCTGGCAAGGACCCATGAACACTGAAGCTTTCTTT.

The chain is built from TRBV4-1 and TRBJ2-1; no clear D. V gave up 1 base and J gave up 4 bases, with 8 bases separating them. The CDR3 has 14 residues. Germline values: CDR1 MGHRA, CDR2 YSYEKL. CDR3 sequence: CASSQGVSYNEQFF. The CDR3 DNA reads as TGCGCCAGCAGCCAAGGGGTCAGTTACAATGAGCAGTTCTTC.

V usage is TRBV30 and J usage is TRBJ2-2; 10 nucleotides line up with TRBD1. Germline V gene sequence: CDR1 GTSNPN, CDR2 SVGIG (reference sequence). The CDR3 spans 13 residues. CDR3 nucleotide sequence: TGTGCGGCTCGGGACAGGGGTGCCGGGGAGCTGTTTTTT. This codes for CAARDRGAGELFF.

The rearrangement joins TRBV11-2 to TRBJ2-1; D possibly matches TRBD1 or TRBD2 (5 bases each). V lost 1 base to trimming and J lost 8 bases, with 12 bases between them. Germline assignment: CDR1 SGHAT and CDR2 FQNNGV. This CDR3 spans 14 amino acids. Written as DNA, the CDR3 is TGTGCCAGCAGCTTAGTGGGGGTGGAGTATGAGCAGTTCTTC. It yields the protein CASSLVGVEYEQFF.

The CDR3 region is CASRPLVTYEQYF. The CDR3 DNA follows: TGTGCCAGCAGACCACTAGTAACCTACGAGCAGTACTTC. The chain couples TRBV6-5 to TRBJ2-7, with D possibly TRBD2 on 5 matching bases. This CDR3 has 13 residues. Germline CDR1 and CDR2: MNHEY and SVGAGI. The V and J ends lost 6 bases and 2 bases respectively, with 11 bases between them.

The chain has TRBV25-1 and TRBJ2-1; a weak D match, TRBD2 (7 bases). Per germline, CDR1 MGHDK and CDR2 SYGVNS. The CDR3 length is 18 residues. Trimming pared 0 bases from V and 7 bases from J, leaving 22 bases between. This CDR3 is CASSEYKALTGGLNEQFF. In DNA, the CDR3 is TGTGCCAGCAGTGAATATAAGGCTCTAACGGGGGGCCTAAATGAGCAGTTCTTC.

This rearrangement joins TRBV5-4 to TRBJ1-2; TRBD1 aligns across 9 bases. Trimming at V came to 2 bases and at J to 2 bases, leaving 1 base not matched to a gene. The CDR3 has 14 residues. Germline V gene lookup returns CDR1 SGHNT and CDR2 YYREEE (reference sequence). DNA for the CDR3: TGTGCCAGCAGCTTAACAGGGGGCAACTATGGCTACACCTTC. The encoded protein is CASSLTGGNYGYTF.

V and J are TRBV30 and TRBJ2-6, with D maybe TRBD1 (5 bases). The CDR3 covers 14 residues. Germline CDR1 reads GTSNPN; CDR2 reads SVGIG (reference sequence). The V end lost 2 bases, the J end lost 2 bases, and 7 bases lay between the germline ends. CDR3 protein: CAWSRTTGANVLTF. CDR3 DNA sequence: TGTGCCTGGAGTAGGACAACTGGGGCCAACGTCCTGACTTTC.

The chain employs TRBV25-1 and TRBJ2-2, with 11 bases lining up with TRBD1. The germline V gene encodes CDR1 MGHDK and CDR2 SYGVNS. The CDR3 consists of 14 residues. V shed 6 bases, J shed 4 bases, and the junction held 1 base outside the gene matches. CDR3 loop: CASSGTGGTGELFF. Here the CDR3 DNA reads TGTGCCAGCAGCGGGACAGGGGGCACCGGGGAGCTGTTTTTT.

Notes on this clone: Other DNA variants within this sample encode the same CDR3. The CDR3: CAWSVGDSNQPQHF. The CDR3 bases are TGTGCCTGGAGTGTCGGAGATAGCAATCAGCCCCAGCATTTT. V gene TRBV30 combines with J gene TRBJ1-5; D not resolved. This CDR3 is 14 amino acids long. CDR1 GTSNPN and CDR2 SVGIG come from the germline V gene (reference sequence). Trimming cost V 0 bases and J 0 bases, with 6 bases left between them.

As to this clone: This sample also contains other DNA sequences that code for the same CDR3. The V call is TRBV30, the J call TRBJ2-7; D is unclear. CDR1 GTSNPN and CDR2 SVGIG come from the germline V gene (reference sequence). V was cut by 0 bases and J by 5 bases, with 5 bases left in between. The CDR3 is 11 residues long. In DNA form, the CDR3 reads TGTGCCTGGAGTGTACGGGACGAGCAGTACTTC. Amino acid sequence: CAWSVRDEQYF.

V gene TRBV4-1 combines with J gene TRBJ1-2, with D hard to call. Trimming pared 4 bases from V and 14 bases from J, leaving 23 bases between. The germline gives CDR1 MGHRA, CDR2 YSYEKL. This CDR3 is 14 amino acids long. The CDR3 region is CASSRIGLVERRTF. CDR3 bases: TGCGCCAGCAGCCGGATCGGGTTGGTTGAAAGGCGGACCTTC.

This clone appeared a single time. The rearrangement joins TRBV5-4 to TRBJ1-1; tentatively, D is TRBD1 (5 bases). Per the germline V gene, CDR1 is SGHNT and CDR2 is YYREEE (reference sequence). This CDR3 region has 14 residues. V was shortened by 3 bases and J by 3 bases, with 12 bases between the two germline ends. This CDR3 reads CASSSQGEDTEAFF. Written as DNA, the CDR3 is TGTGCCAGCAGCTCGCAGGGCGAGGACACTGAAGCTTTCTTT.

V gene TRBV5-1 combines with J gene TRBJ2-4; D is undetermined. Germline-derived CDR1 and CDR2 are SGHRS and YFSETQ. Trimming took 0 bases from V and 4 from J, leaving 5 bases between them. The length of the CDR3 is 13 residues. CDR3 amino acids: CASSLAEKNIQYF. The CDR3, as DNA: TGCGCCAGCAGCTTGGCCGAAAAAAACATTCAGTACTTC.

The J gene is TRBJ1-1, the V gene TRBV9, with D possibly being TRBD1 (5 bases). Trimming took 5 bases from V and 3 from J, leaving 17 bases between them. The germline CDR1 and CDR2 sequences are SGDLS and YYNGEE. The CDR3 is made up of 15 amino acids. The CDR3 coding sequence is TGTGCCAGCAGTGTAAGAGGGGAACCAGACACTGAAGCTTTCTTT. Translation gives CASSVRGEPDTEAFF.

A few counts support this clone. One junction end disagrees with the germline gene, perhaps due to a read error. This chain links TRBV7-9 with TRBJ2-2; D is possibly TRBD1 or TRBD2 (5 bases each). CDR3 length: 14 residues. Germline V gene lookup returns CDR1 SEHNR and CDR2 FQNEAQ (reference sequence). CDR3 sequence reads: CASSRDPNTGELFF. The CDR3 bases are TGCGCCAGCAGCCGGGACCCGAACACCGGGGAGCTGTTTTTT.

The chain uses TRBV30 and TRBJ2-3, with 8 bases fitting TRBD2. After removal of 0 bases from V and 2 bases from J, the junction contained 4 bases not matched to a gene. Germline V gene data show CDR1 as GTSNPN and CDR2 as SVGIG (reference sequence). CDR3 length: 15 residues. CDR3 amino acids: CAWSVRRGVTDTQYF. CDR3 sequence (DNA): TGTGCCTGGAGTGTACGGCGGGGGGTCACAGATACGCAGTATTTT.

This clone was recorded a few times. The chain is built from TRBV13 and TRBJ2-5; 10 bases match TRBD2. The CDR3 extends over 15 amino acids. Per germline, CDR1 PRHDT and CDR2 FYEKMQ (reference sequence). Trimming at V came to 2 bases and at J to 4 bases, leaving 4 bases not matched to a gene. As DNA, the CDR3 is TGTGCCAGCAGCTTAAGCGGGGGGGCCACAGAGACCCAGTACTTC. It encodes CASSLSGGATETQYF.

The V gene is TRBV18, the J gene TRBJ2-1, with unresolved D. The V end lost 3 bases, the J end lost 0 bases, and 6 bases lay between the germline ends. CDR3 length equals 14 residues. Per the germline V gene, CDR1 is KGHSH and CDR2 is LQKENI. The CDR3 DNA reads TGTGCCAGCTCACCGACGAGCTCCTACAATGAGCAGTTCTTC. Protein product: CASSPTSSYNEQFF. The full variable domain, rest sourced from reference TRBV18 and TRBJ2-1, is NAGVMQNPRHLVRRRGQEARLRCSPMKGHSHVYWYRQLPEEGLKFMVYLQKENIIDESGMPKERFSAEFPKEGPSILRIQQVVRGDSAAYFCASSPTSSYNEQFFGPGTRLTVL.

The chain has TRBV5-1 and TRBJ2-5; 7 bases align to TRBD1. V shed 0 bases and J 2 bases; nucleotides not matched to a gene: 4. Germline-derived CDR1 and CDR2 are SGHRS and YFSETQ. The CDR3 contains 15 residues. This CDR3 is CASSLGQGRQETQYF. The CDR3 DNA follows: TGCGCCAGCAGCTTGGGACAGGGCAGACAAGAGACCCAGTACTTC.

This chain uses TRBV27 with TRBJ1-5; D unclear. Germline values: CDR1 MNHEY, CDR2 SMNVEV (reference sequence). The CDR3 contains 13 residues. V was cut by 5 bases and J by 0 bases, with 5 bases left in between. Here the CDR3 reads CASSKDSNQPQHF. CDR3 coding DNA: TGTGCCAGCAGTAAGGATAGCAATCAGCCCCAGCATTTT.

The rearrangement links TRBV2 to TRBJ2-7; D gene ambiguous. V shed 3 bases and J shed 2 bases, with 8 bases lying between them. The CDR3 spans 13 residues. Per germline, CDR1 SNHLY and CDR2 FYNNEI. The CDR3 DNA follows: TGTGCCAGCAGTGATCGGACCCCCTACGAGCAGTACTTC. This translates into CASSDRTPYEQYF. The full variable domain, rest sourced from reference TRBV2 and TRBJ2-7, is EPEVTQTPSHQVTQMGQEVILRCVPISNHLYFYWYRQILGQKVEFLVSFYNNEISEKSEIFDDQFSVERPDGSNFTLKIRSTKLEDSAMYFCASSDRTPYEQYFGPGTRLTVT.

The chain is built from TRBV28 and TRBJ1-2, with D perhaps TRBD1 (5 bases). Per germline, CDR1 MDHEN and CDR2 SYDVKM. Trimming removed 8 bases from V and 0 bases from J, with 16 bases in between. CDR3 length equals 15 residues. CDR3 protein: CASSGRLGANYGYTF. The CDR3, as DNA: TGTGCCAGCTCCGGCCGGCTAGGGGCTAACTATGGCTACACCTTC.

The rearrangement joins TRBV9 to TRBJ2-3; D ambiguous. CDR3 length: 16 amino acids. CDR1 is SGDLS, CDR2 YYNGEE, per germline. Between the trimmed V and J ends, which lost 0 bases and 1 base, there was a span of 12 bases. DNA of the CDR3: TGTGCCAGCAGCGTAGGAATCACGGCCCGCACAGATACGCAGTATTTT. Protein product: CASSVGITARTDTQYF.

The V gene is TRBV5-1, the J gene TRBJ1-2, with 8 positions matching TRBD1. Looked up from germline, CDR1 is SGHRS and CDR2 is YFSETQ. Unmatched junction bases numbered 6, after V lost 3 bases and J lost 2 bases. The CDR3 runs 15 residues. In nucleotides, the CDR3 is TGCGCCAGCAGCTCCGCGGACAGGGCCAACTATGGCTACACCTTC. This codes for CASSSADRANYGYTF.

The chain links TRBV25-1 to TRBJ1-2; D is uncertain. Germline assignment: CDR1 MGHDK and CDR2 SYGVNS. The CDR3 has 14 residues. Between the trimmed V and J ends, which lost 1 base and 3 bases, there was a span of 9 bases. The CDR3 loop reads CASSELNGDYGYTF. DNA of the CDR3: TGTGCCAGCAGTGAATTGAACGGGGACTATGGCTACACCTTC.